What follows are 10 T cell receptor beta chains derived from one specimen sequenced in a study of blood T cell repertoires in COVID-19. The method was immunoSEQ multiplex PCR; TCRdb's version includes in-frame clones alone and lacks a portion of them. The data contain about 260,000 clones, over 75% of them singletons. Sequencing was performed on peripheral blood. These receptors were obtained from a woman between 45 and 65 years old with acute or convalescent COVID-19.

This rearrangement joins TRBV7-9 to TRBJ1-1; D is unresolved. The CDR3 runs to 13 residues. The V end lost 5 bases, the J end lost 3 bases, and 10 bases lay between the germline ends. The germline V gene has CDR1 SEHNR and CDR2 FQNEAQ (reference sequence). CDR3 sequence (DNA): TGTGCCAGCAGCGCGCAGGATGACACTGAAGCTTTCTTT. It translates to CASSAQDDTEAFF.

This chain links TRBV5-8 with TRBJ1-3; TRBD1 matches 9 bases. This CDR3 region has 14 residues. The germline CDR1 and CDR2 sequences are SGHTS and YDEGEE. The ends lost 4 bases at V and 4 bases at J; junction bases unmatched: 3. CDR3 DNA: TGTGCCAGCAGCCCCGGGACAGGGGGAAACACCATATATTTT. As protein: CASSPGTGGNTIYF. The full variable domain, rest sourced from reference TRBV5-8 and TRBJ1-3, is EAGVTQSPTHLIKTRGQQATLRCSPISGHTSVYWYQQALGLGLQFLLWYDEGEERNRGNFPPRFSGRQFPNYSSELNVNALELEDSALYLCASSPGTGGNTIYFGEGSWLTVV.

DNA of the CDR3: TGTGCCACCAGTGATGGACAGGGGACGGAAGAGCAGTACTTC. This gives the protein CATSDGQGTEEQYF. The chain is built from TRBV24-1 and TRBJ2-7, with TRBD1 identical over 9 bases. Germline CDR1 reads KGHDR; CDR2 reads SFDVKD. The CDR3 extends over 14 amino acids. Trimming at V came to 3 bases and at J to 7 bases, leaving 6 bases not matched to a gene.

As DNA, the CDR3 is TGTGCCAGCAGTTTAGTCGACAGCCTTCTGAGCTCCTATAATTCACCCCTCCACTTT. Translation: CASSLVDSLLSSYNSPLHF. The chain uses TRBV28 and TRBJ1-6; the D gene is possibly TRBD1 (5 bases). Trimming removed 2 bases at V and 0 bases at J, with 17 bases between. CDR1 is MDHEN and CDR2 is SYDVKM in the germline V gene. This CDR3 comprises 19 residues.

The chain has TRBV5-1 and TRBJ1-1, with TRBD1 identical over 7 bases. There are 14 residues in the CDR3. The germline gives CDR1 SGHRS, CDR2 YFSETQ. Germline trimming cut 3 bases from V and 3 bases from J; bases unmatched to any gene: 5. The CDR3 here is CASSSTGLDTEAFF. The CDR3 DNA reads TGCGCCAGCAGCTCGACAGGGTTGGACACTGAAGCTTTCTTT.

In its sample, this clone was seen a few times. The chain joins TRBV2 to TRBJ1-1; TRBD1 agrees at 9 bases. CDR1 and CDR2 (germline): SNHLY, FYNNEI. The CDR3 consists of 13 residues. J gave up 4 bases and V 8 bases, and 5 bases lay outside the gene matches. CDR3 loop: CASHDRGTTEAFF. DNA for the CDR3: TGTGCCAGCCATGACAGGGGGACCACTGAAGCTTTCTTT.

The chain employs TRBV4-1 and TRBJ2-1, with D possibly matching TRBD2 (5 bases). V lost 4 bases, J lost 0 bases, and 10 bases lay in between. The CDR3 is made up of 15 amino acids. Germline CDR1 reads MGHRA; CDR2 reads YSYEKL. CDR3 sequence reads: CASSRSGSSYNEQFF. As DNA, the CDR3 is TGCGCCAGCAGCCGGTCGGGAAGCTCCTACAATGAGCAGTTCTTC.

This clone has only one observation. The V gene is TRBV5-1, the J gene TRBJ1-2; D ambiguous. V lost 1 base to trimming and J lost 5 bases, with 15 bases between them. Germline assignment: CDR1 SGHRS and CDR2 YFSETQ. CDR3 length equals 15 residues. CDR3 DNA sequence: TGCGCCAGCAGCTTGATGGCAGGCGTTGAGTATGGCTACACCTTC. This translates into CASSLMAGVEYGYTF.

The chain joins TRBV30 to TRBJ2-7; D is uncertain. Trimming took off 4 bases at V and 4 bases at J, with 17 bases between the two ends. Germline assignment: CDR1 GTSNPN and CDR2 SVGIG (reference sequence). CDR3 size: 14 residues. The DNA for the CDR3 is TGTGCCTGGACGCCAGCCCAGCAGGCTTACGAGCAGTACTTC. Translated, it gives CAWTPAQQAYEQYF.

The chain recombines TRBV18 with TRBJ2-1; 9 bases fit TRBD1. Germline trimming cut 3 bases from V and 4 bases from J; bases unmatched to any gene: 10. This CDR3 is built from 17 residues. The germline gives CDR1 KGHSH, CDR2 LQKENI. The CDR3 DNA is TGTGCCAGCTCACCTTGGGACAGGGCAGTTAGTTACAATGAGCAGTTCTTC. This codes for CASSPWDRAVSYNEQFF.